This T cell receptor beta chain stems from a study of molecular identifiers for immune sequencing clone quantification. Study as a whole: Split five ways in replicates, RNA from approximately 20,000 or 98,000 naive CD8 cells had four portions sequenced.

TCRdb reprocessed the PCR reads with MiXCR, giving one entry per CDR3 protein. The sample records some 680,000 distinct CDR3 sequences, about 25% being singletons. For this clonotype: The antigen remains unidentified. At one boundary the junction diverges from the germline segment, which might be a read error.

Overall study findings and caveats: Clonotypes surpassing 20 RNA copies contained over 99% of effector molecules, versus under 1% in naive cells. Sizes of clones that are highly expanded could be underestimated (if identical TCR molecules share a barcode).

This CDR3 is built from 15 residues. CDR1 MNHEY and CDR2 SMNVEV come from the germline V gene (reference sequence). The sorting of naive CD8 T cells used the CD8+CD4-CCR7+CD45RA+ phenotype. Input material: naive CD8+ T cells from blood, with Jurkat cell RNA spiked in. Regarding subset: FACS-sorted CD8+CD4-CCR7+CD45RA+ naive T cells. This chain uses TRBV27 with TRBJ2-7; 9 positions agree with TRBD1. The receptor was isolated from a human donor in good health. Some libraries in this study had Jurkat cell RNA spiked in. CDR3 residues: CAGSPTGGAPYEQYF. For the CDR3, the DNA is TGTGCCGGCAGTCCTACAGGGGGCGCGCCCTACGAGCAGTACTTC.